What follows are 15 T cell receptor beta chains derived from one specimen sequenced in a study of shared clonotypes between healthy human individuals. The method was immunoSEQ multiplex PCR; TCRdb's version includes in-frame clones alone and lacks a portion of them. The sample contains about 1 million clones, around 76% of which appear only once. Sequencing used memory CD4+ T cells sorted from blood. Sample subset: CD45RA-negative fraction. The receptors shown here come from a man aged 18 to 30 in good health.

The rearrangement uses TRBV19 and TRBJ1-2; D not certain. V gave up 5 bases and J gave up 5 bases, with 15 bases separating them. The V gene's germline CDR1 is LNHDA and CDR2 SQIVND (reference sequence). CDR3 length equals 14 residues. This CDR3 is CASSPSQAAYGYTF. The CDR3 DNA follows: TGTGCCAGTAGTCCCTCCCAAGCCGCTTATGGCTACACCTTC. The whole variable domain, filled in from reference TRBV19 and TRBJ1-2, reads DGGITQSPKYLFRKEGQNVTLSCEQNLNHDAMYWYRQDPGQGLRLIYYSQIVNDFQKGDIAEGYSVSREKKESFPLTVTSAQKNPTAFYLCASSPSQAAYGYTFGSGTRLTVV.

The CDR3 reads CASSTGSTEAFF. The CDR3 region has the DNA TGTGCCAGCTCCACAGGGAGTACTGAAGCTTTCTTT. V gene TRBV18 combines with J gene TRBJ1-1; D perhaps matches TRBD1 (6 bases). V lost 6 bases and J lost 5, with 10 bases in between. The CDR3 is made up of 12 amino acids. CDR1 KGHSH and CDR2 LQKENI come from the germline V gene.

The sample holds a few counts of this clone. The V gene is TRBV7-2, the J gene TRBJ1-1, with 8 bases matching TRBD1. With V trimmed by 2 bases and J by 7 bases, 3 bases remained unmatched. The CDR3 extends over 13 amino acids. Germline CDR1 is SGHTA and CDR2 is FQGNSA. The DNA of the CDR3 is TGTGCCAGCAGCTTAAAACAGGGGGGTGAAGCTTTCTTT. This sequence encodes CASSLKQGGEAFF.

The V gene is TRBV18, the J gene TRBJ1-2; no firm D call. The germline V gene encodes CDR1 KGHSH and CDR2 LQKENI. The length of the CDR3 is 16 residues. Trimming removed 6 bases at V and 0 bases at J, with 17 bases between. The CDR3 loop is CASSQLPDGANYGYTF. CDR3 bases: TGTGCCAGCTCGCAATTACCGGACGGAGCTAACTATGGCTACACCTTC.

The chain carries TRBV18 and TRBJ1-2; weak D call: TRBD1 (5 bases). This CDR3 spans 13 amino acids. Trimming took off 3 bases at V and 7 bases at J, with 12 bases between the two ends. The germline V gene encodes CDR1 KGHSH and CDR2 LQKENI. CDR3 nucleotides: TGTGCCAGCTCACCCGAGACAAGGGGTGGCTACACCTTC. Encoded protein: CASSPETRGGYTF.

This sequence joins TRBV5-1 and TRBJ2-5; D is possibly TRBD1 or TRBD2 (5 bases each). V dropped 2 bases and J dropped 3 bases, with 14 bases sitting between them. This CDR3 contains 15 residues. In germline, CDR1 is SGHRS, CDR2 YFSETQ. The CDR3 protein is CASSLSGTAKETQYF. The CDR3, as DNA: TGCGCCAGCAGCTTATCCGGGACGGCCAAAGAGACCCAGTACTTC.

The genes are TRBV6-1 and TRBJ1-6; D is perhaps TRBD1 (5 bases). Germline V gene lookup returns CDR1 MNHNS and CDR2 SASEGT. CDR3 length: 14 amino acids. V was trimmed by 2 bases and J by 10 bases, leaving 12 bases between them. The CDR3 is CASSETLGGSPLHF. The CDR3 DNA reads TGTGCCAGCAGTGAAACACTCGGGGGATCACCCCTCCACTTT.

This chain links TRBV5-8 with TRBJ1-3; no clear D gene. CDR3 size: 15 residues. The V end was cut by 0 bases, the J end by 0 bases, with 7 bases between. Germline V gives CDR1 SGHTS, CDR2 YDEGEE. The CDR3 protein is CASSLEVSSGNTIYF. The CDR3 DNA reads as TGTGCCAGCAGCTTGGAAGTGAGCTCTGGAAACACCATATATTTT.

This clone appeared once. The gene calls are TRBV28 and TRBJ2-6; 8 bases are a match to TRBD1. The CDR3 runs 19 residues. Germline CDR1 reads MDHEN; CDR2 reads SYDVKM. Losses at the gene ends were 3 bases for V and 4 bases for J; bases not matched to a gene: 14. CDR3 region: CASSFNLRQGAPGANVLTF. CDR3 bases: TGTGCCAGCAGTTTTAATCTTCGGCAGGGGGCGCCGGGGGCCAACGTCCTGACTTTC.

The chain joins TRBV29-1 to TRBJ1-2, with 11 positions matching TRBD1. The CDR3 is made up of 14 amino acids. V dropped 2 bases and J dropped 8; count of bases not matched to a gene: 7. CDR1 and CDR2 from the germline V gene are SQVTM and ANQGSEA. The CDR3: CSVERTGGFGGYTF. CDR3 nucleotide sequence: TGCAGCGTTGAAAGGACAGGGGGCTTTGGGGGCTACACCTTC.

The V and J genes are TRBV4-2 and TRBJ2-5; no definite D call. The V end lost 0 bases, the J end lost 1 base, and 9 bases lay between the germline ends. This CDR3 is 15 amino acids long. The germline CDR1 and CDR2 sequences are LGHNA and YNFKEQ. The CDR3 spells CASSQEVTRQETQYF. In DNA form, the CDR3 reads TGTGCCAGCAGCCAAGAGGTAACTCGCCAAGAGACCCAGTACTTC.

V gene TRBV7-9 combines with J gene TRBJ1-3; D may be TRBD1 (5 bases). Trimming removed 2 bases from V and 3 bases from J, with 8 bases in between. The CDR3 has 14 amino acids. CDR1 and CDR2 (germline): SEHNR, FQNEAQ (reference sequence). CDR3 sequence reads: CASSLKTVGNTIYF. CDR3 DNA sequence: TGTGCCAGCAGCTTAAAGACAGTTGGAAACACCATATATTTT.

This chain links TRBV6-5 with TRBJ1-3; D possibly corresponds to TRBD1 (5 bases). V was trimmed by 2 bases and J by 1 base, leaving 9 bases between them. Germline CDR1 and CDR2: MNHEY and SVGAGI. This CDR3 is 15 amino acids long. The CDR3 sequence is CASSYTEGSGNTIYF. For the CDR3, the DNA is TGTGCCAGCAGTTACACCGAGGGGTCTGGAAACACCATATATTTT.

CDR3 in DNA: TGTGCCAGCAGCTCCCGGGGCGCTAGCGGGAGGGACCTCGAGCAGTACTTC. Residues: CASSSRGASGRDLEQYF. The chain combines TRBV7-2 with TRBJ2-7; 12 bases agree with TRBD2. CDR1 is SGHTA and CDR2 is FQGNSA in the germline V gene. This CDR3 contains 17 residues. The junction had 13 bases not matched to a gene; V was cut back by 4 bases and J by 6 bases.

This clone was counted only a few times. The CDR3 spells CASSLDVGGPQETQYF. The CDR3 coding sequence is TGTGCCAGCAGCTTAGACGTCGGGGGGCCCCAAGAGACCCAGTACTTC. The V call is TRBV7-9, the J call TRBJ2-5; tentatively, D is TRBD2 (7 bases). The CDR3 sequence is 16 residues long. The V gene's germline CDR1 is SEHNR and CDR2 FQNEAQ (reference sequence). The V and J ends lost 1 base and 1 base respectively, with 13 bases between them.